Listed here are 28 T cell receptor beta chains from one sample, sequenced in a study of T cells in Graves' hyperthyroidism and ophthalmopathy. What was amplified from RNA transcripts were TCR beta CDR3 regions. The HTBI set primed first-round TCR CDR3 RT-PCR. TCRdb processed the multiplex PCR reads anew with MiXCR; each CDR3 protein has one entry. The sample records about 300,000 distinct CDR3 sequences, 10% to 15% being singletons. Sequenced input: blood. These TCRs come from a woman aged 25-40 years with Graves' hyperthyroidism that later progressed to Graves' ophthalmopathy.

Concerning this clonotype: It is likely a read error, because the conserved phenylalanine at the end of the CDR3 is missing. The chain links TRBV18 to TRBJ2-5; unclear D gene. The CDR3 covers 13 residues. The V end was cut by 0 bases, the J end by 1 base, with 3 bases between. From germline, CDR1 is KGHSH and CDR2 LQKENI. In DNA form, the CDR3 reads TGTGCCAGCTCACCACCTTCCCAAGAGACCCAGTACCTC. Translated: CASSPPSQETQYL.

Many counts were recorded for this clonotype. The CDR3, as DNA: TGTGCCAGCAGCTTAACGGGCGGACTTGAAGCTTTCTTT. Protein: CASSLTGGLEAFF. V usage is TRBV7-3 and J usage is TRBJ1-1; D not resolved. With 0 bases removed from V and 7 bases from J, the gap between germline ends came to 9 bases. This CDR3 spans 13 amino acids. Germline V gene sequence: CDR1 SGHTA, CDR2 FQGTGA. The variable domain in full, with the rest retrieved from reference TRBV7-3 and TRBJ1-1, is GAGVSQTPSNKVTEKGKYVELRCDPISGHTALYWYRQSLGQGPEFLIYFQGTGAADDSGLPNDRFFAVRPEGSVSTLKIQRTERGDSAVYLCASSLTGGLEAFFGQGTRLTVV.

The chain combines TRBV18 with TRBJ2-3; weak D call: TRBD1 (5 bases). Germline CDR1 KGHSH, CDR2 LQKENI. The CDR3 is made up of 13 amino acids. Trimming cost V 6 bases and J 9 bases, with 16 bases left between them. The CDR3 DNA follows: TGTGCCAGCTCTCAGGCCCGGGCAGGGACGCAGTATTTT. Its translation: CASSQARAGTQYF.

This clonotype has ten or more counts. CDR3 region: CASGSSGTYPGELFF. CDR3 DNA: TGTGCTAGTGGTTCATCCGGGACATATCCCGGGGAGCTGTTTTTT. The chain is built from TRBV12-5 and TRBJ2-2; maybe TRBD1 (6 bases). CDR1 LGHNT and CDR2 FRNRAP come from the germline V gene. The V end lost 4 bases, the J end lost 6 bases, and 15 bases lay between the germline ends. The CDR3 contains 15 residues.

The genes are TRBV28 and TRBJ2-7; 11 bases map to TRBD1. The V gene's germline CDR1 is MDHEN and CDR2 SYDVKM. The V segment lost 6 bases and the J segment 7 bases; nucleotides outside the gene matches: 11. This CDR3 is built from 15 residues. CDR3 sequence: CASSSAGTGGEEQYF. The DNA for the CDR3 is TGTGCCAGCAGCTCTGCCGGGACAGGGGGGGAGGAGCAGTACTTC.

This clonotype occurred a few times. The chain couples TRBV24-1 to TRBJ2-1, with D hard to call. Germline V CDR1 and CDR2: KGHDR, SFDVKD. This CDR3 contains 12 residues. V lost 5 bases and J lost 6, with 7 bases in between. In DNA, the CDR3 is TGTGCCACCAGTGTTATGGGCAATGAGCAGTTCTTC. This gives the protein CATSVMGNEQFF.

This clonotype has just a few counts. The J gene is TRBJ2-3, the V gene TRBV19, with D possibly TRBD2 on 6 matching bases. Germline V gene lookup returns CDR1 LNHDA and CDR2 SQIVND (reference sequence). Trimming took 3 bases from V and 5 from J, leaving 15 bases between them. CDR3 size: 15 residues. This CDR3 is CASSIGGFPGDTQYF. CDR3 nucleotides: TGTGCCAGTAGTATCGGAGGGTTCCCTGGAGATACGCAGTATTTT.

At least ten counts were recorded for this clonotype. The chain carries TRBV9 and TRBJ1-2; the D is unclear. V lost 4 bases and J lost 11, with 21 bases in between. Germline V CDR1 and CDR2: SGDLS, YYNGEE. The CDR3 has 14 residues. The CDR3 DNA reads as TGTGCCAGCAGCCCCGATGGGCTGGGTACAACGTACACCTTC. As protein: CASSPDGLGTTYTF.

The chain employs TRBV19 and TRBJ1-3; D might be TRBD1 (5 bases). The CDR3 sequence is 13 residues long. V gave up 8 bases and J gave up 4 bases, with 12 bases separating them. Germline CDR1 and CDR2: LNHDA and SQIVND (reference sequence). The CDR3: CASSAGPGNTIYF. The CDR3 DNA sequence: TGTGCCAGTTCCGCGGGACCAGGAAACACCATATATTTT.

This chain connects TRBV19 to TRBJ1-4, with D tentatively TRBD1 (6 bases). V dropped 3 bases and J dropped 7 bases, with 15 bases sitting between them. The germline gives CDR1 LNHDA, CDR2 SQIVND (reference sequence). The CDR3 runs to 15 residues. The CDR3: CASSISTGAGEKLFF. The CDR3 bases are TGTGCCAGTAGTATTTCAACGGGGGCAGGTGAAAAACTGTTTTTT. Combining the CDR3 with reference TRBV19 and TRBJ1-4 gives the whole variable domain DGGITQSPKYLFRKEGQNVTLSCEQNLNHDAMYWYRQDPGQGLRLIYYSQIVNDFQKGDIAEGYSVSREKKESFPLTVTSAQKNPTAFYLCASSISTGAGEKLFFGSGTQLSVL.

This clonotype appeared many times. V is TRBV2 and J is TRBJ2-1; possible D gene TRBD2, 6 bases. CDR3 length: 16 amino acids. V lost 4 bases to trimming and J lost 6 bases, with 19 bases between them. Per germline, CDR1 SNHLY and CDR2 FYNNEI. The CDR3 loop reads CASSGSTGAMLNEQFF. For the CDR3, the DNA is TGTGCCAGCAGTGGGTCCACGGGAGCCATGCTCAATGAGCAGTTCTTC.

This clonotype was seen ten or more times. The chain is built from TRBV20-1 and TRBJ2-5, with 9 bases identical to TRBD2. V dropped 6 bases and J dropped 1; count of bases not matched to a gene: 6. The V gene's germline CDR1 is DFQATT and CDR2 SNEGSKA (reference sequence). The CDR3 consists of 14 residues. DNA for the CDR3: TGCAGTGCCGGCATGACTAGCGGCCAAGAGACCCAGTACTTC. The encoded protein is CSAGMTSGQETQYF.

At least ten counts were recorded for this clonotype. The V gene is TRBV2, the J gene TRBJ2-4; perhaps D is TRBD1 or TRBD2 (5 bases each). Trimming pared 7 bases from V and 1 base from J, leaving 14 bases between. This CDR3 has 15 residues. Germline V gene sequence: CDR1 SNHLY, CDR2 FYNNEI. The CDR3 region has the DNA TGTGCCAGCAATCGGGGCTCCGCGGCCAAAAACATTCAGTACTTC. This translates into CASNRGSAAKNIQYF.

There are many counts of this clonotype. The CDR3 loop reads CASSATSDTDTQYF. CDR3 DNA sequence: TGTGCCAGCAGCGCCACTAGCGACACAGATACGCAGTATTTT. The rearrangement uses TRBV7-2 and TRBJ2-3, with 7 bases that match TRBD2. The V gene end was trimmed by 5 bases and the J gene end by 2 bases; junction bases not matched to a gene: 4. This CDR3 region has 14 residues. Germline assignment: CDR1 SGHTA and CDR2 FQGNSA.

This clonotype was observed many times. This chain links TRBV19 with TRBJ1-5, with 11 bases identical to TRBD1. V lost 5 bases, J lost 6 bases, and 6 bases stayed unmatched. The CDR3 contains 15 residues. Germline loops: CDR1 LNHDA, CDR2 SQIVND (reference sequence). Here the CDR3 DNA reads TGTGCCAGTAGTTCCCGGGACAGGGGGTCTCAGCCCCAGCATTTT. Protein product: CASSSRDRGSQPQHF.

The V and J genes are TRBV4-3 and TRBJ1-1; 8 bases align to TRBD1. J gave up 5 bases and V 2 bases, and 7 bases lay outside the gene matches. The length of the CDR3 is 15 residues. The germline V gene has CDR1 LGHNA and CDR2 YSLEER. The CDR3 nucleotides are TGCGCCAGCAGCCAACAGGACAGGGAGCGAACTGAAGCTTTCTTT. Translated, it gives CASSQQDRERTEAFF.

This clonotype was counted at least ten times. V gene TRBV7-9 combines with J gene TRBJ2-7; TRBD1 is a possible D gene (6 bases). Trimming took off 1 base at V and 0 bases at J, with 13 bases between the two ends. Per the germline V gene, CDR1 is SEHNR and CDR2 is FQNEAQ (reference sequence). This CDR3 contains 16 residues. The CDR3 sequence: CASSLGPTGSSYEQYF. As DNA, the CDR3 is TGTGCCAGCAGCTTAGGCCCCACAGGGAGCTCCTACGAGCAGTACTTC.

The table lists this clonotype with many counts. The chain couples TRBV28 to TRBJ2-5, with no clear D. V shed 3 bases and J shed 0 bases, with 11 bases lying between them. The CDR3 is 15 amino acids. CDR1 and CDR2 (germline): MDHEN, SYDVKM. CDR3 in DNA: TGTGCCAGCAGTTTGAAGGCAGATTACCAAGAGACCCAGTACTTC. Translation gives CASSLKADYQETQYF.

This clonotype was picked up a small number of times. V gene TRBV6-1 combines with J gene TRBJ1-2; weak D call: TRBD1 (5 bases). The CDR3 consists of 14 residues. CDR1 is MNHNS and CDR2 is SASEGT in the germline V gene. The V end was cut by 6 bases, the J end by 2 bases, with 13 bases between. This chain's CDR3 is CASSRTFSNYGYTF. CDR3 in DNA: TGTGCCAGCAGCAGGACATTTAGCAACTATGGCTACACCTTC.

There are a few counts of this clonotype. The chain uses TRBV4-2 and TRBJ2-3; D may match TRBD1 or TRBD2 (5 bases each). This CDR3 region has 15 residues. CDR1 is LGHNA and CDR2 is YNFKEQ in the germline V gene. V gave up 3 bases and J gave up 4 bases, with 14 bases separating them. CDR3 region: CASSQITGLADTQYF. CDR3 coding DNA: TGTGCCAGCAGCCAGATTACGGGGCTGGCAGATACGCAGTATTTT.

In its sample, this clonotype was seen many times. The rearrangement joins TRBV14 to TRBJ2-7; D is undetermined. This CDR3 comprises 15 residues. Trimming pared 5 bases from V and 0 bases from J, leaving 14 bases between. CDR1 is SGHDN, CDR2 FVKESK, per germline. The CDR3 sequence: CASSSLLGNSYEQYF. CDR3 nucleotides: TGTGCCAGCAGCTCCCTCTTGGGAAACTCCTACGAGCAGTACTTC.

This clonotype was recorded a few times. This chain uses TRBV14 with TRBJ2-1; no clear D gene. The V gene's germline CDR1 is SGHDN and CDR2 FVKESK. The CDR3 covers 15 residues. Trimming pared 4 bases from V and 0 bases from J, leaving 10 bases between. As DNA, the CDR3 is TGTGCCAGCAGCCGCTACGGTAGCTCCTACAATGAGCAGTTCTTC. Residues: CASSRYGSSYNEQFF.

This clonotype was seen at least ten times. The chain uses TRBV20-1 and TRBJ2-7, with 7 nucleotides matching TRBD2. The V segment lost 0 bases and the J segment 4 bases; nucleotides outside the gene matches: 3. The germline V gene has CDR1 DFQATT and CDR2 SNEGSKA (reference sequence). The CDR3 spans 13 residues. The CDR3 sequence: CSARDLGGYEQYF. Written as DNA, the CDR3 is TGCAGTGCTAGAGACCTGGGGGGGTACGAGCAGTACTTC.

This rearrangement joins TRBV7-9 to TRBJ2-1; 13 bases map to TRBD2. CDR3 length: 15 amino acids. Germline trimming cut 5 bases from V and 11 bases from J; bases unmatched to any gene: 9. Germline V gene sequence: CDR1 SEHNR, CDR2 FQNEAQ (reference sequence). The CDR3 DNA reads TGTGCCAGCAGCGCCCGCGAGGGACTAGCGGGACAGCAGTTCTTC. Protein: CASSAREGLAGQQFF.

This clonotype was found many times. The chain combines TRBV29-1 with TRBJ1-1, with 8 bases that match TRBD1. The J segment lost 3 bases and the V segment lost 6 bases, leaving 6 bases of the junction unmatched. The CDR3 covers 13 residues. Germline values: CDR1 SQVTM, CDR2 ANQGSEA. CDR3 nucleotide sequence: TGCAGCGTCGACAGGGGAGCTGACACTGAAGCTTTCTTT. It encodes CSVDRGADTEAFF.

On this clonotype: This may be a read error, as it is one base from a much larger clone. The chain combines TRBV2 with TRBJ2-1, with 10 bases matching TRBD1. CDR3 length: 16 residues. The V gene end was trimmed by 5 bases and the J gene end by 6 bases; junction bases not matched to a gene: 10. The V gene's germline CDR1 is SNHLY and CDR2 FYNNEI. Here the CDR3 DNA reads TGTGCCAGCAGTCGGCTCTCGGGACAGGGGCCCAATGAGCAGTTCTTC. This gives the protein CASSRLSGQGPNEQFF. Looking up the rest from reference TRBV2 and TRBJ2-1 gives the full variable domain: EPEVTQTPSHQVTQMGQEVILRCVPISNHLYFYWYRQILGQKVEFLVSFYNNEISEKSEIFDDQFSVERPDGSNFTLKIRSTKLEDSAMYFCASSRLSGQGPNEQFFGPGTRLTVL.

The chain joins TRBV2 to TRBJ1-1; D remains unclear. The CDR3 loop spans 11 amino acids. CDR1 is SNHLY and CDR2 is FYNNEI in the germline V gene. The V end lost 8 bases, the J end lost 4 bases, and 8 bases lay between the germline ends. CDR3 sequence reads: CASVQLTEAFF. CDR3 DNA: TGTGCCAGCGTACAGCTCACTGAAGCTTTCTTT.

In its sample, this clonotype was seen many times. Here the CDR3 DNA reads TGTGCCAGCAGCGAGGGGGCGGGAGGGCTCTACAATGAGCAGTTCTTC. Its protein is CASSEGAGGLYNEQFF. The rearrangement links TRBV9 to TRBJ2-1; 9 nucleotides line up with TRBD2. The germline gives CDR1 SGDLS, CDR2 YYNGEE. The ends lost 3 bases at V and 3 bases at J; junction bases unmatched: 7. The CDR3 has 16 residues. The variable domain in full, completed from reference TRBV9 and TRBJ2-1, reads DSGVTQTPKHLITATGQRVTLRCSPRSGDLSVYWYQQSLDQGLQFLIQYYNGEERAKGNILERFSAQQFPDLHSELNLSSLELGDSALYFCASSEGAGGLYNEQFFGPGTRLTVL.